This TCR beta chain stems from a study of beta chain features in type 1 diabetes. Regarding the study as a whole: A potential influence of HLA type upon TCRB rearrangement remained unresolved herein. VDJ junctions sequenced from type 1 diabetes patients showed fewer insertions and more deletions. Sequencing the cDNA could make cells with high TCR expression show up more than they should.

As every portion of the isolated RNA was reverse transcribed, the sequencing read expressed TCRB transcripts. TCRdb's table, derived via immunoSEQ multiplex PCR, lists solely in-frame clones and lacks some. In the table there are 130,000 to 150,000 clones, roughly 48% of which are singletons. A word on this clone: The antigen is undetermined.

The V gene's germline CDR1 is SGHRS and CDR2 YFSETQ. The length of the CDR3 is 14 residues. Germline trimming cut 0 bases from V and 5 bases from J; bases unmatched to any gene: 5. This chain uses TRBV5-1 with TRBJ2-7; 7 nucleotides agree with TRBD1. Source material: Tregs from blood. The sequence was obtained from a man aged 18 to 30 in good health. The DNA for the CDR3 is TGCGCCAGCAGCTTGGGGGACAGATTCGACGAGCAGTACTTC. It yields the protein CASSLGDRFDEQYF. Filled out from reference TRBV5-1 and TRBJ2-7, the complete variable domain reads KAGVTQTPRYLIKTRGQQVTLSCSPISGHRSVSWYQQTPGQGLQFLFEYFSETQRNKGNFPGRFSGRQFSNSRSEMNVSTLELGDSALYLCASSLGDRFDEQYFGPGTRLTVT.